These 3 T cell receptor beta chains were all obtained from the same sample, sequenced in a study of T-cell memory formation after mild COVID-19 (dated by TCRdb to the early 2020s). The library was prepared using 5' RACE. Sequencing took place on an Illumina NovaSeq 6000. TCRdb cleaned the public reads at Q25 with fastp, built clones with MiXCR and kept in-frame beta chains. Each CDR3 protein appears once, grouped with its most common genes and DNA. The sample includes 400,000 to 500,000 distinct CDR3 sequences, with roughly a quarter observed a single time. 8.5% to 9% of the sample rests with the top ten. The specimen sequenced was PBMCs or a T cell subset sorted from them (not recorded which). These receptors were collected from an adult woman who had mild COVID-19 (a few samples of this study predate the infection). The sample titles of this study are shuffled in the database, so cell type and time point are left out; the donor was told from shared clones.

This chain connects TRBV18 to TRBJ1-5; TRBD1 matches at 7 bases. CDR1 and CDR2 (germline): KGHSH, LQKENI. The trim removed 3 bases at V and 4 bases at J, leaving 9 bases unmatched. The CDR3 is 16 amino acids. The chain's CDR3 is CASSPGDSTTNQPQHF. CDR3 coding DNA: TGTGCCAGCTCACCCGGGGACAGCACTACAAATCAGCCCCAGCATTTT.

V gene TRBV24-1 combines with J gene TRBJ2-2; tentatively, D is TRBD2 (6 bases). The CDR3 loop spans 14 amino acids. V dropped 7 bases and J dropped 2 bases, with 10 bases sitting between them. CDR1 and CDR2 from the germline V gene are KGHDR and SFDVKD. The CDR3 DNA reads TGTGCCACCAGAGGGGACTCCAACACCGGGGAGCTGTTTTTT. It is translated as CATRGDSNTGELFF.

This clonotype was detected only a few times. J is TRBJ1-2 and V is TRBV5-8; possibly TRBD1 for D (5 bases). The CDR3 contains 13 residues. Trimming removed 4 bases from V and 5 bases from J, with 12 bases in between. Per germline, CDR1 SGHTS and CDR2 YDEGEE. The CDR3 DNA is TGTGCCAGCAGCACCGGGACGGCATATGGCTACACCTTC. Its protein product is CASSTGTAYGYTF. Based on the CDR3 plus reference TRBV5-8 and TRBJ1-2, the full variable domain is EAGVTQSPTHLIKTRGQQATLRCSPISGHTSVYWYQQALGLGLQFLLWYDEGEERNRGNFPPRFSGRQFPNYSSELNVNALELEDSALYLCASSTGTAYGYTFGSGTRLTVV.